This T cell receptor (beta chain) is drawn from a study of blood T cell repertoires in COVID-19. Across the study: The United States, Italy and Spain were the sources of the acute and convalescent COVID-19 samples.

Trimming took off 3 bases at V and 5 bases at J, with 12 bases between the two ends. Germline lookup yields CDR1 MDHEN and CDR2 SYDVKM. The CDR3 contains 14 residues. Ages ranged from about 18 to 89 years, with residence in fewer than 25 US areas. Before being deemed recovered, Cohort 3 donors had two negative PCRs, clearance, or symptom resolution. TCRdb keeps only in-frame clones here, not all; method: immunoSEQ multiplex PCR. The data hold approximately 270,000 clones, with 70% to 90% observed a single time. This clonotype was obtained from a young woman who had recovered from COVID-19. The genes are TRBV28 and TRBJ2-3; no clear D. Sequenced: PBMCs or T cells enriched from blood (not recorded which). The DNA for the CDR3 is TGTGCCAGCAGTTTGTTTAGCTTCCTAGATACGCAGTATTTT. Amino acid sequence: CASSLFSFLDTQYF.